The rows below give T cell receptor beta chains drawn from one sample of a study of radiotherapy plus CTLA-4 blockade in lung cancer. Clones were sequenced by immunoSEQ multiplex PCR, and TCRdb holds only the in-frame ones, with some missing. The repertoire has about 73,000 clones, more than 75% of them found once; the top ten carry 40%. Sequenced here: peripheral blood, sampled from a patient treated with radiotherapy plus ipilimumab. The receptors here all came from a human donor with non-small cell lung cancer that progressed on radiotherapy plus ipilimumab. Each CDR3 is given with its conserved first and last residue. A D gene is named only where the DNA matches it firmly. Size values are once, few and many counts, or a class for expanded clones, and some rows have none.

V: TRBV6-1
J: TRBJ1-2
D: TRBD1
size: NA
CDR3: CASIERPGGPAGYTF
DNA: TGTGCCAGCATCGAGCGGCCAGGGGGACCCGCGGGCTACACCTTC

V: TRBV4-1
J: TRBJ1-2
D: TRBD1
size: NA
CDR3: CASSPFPGQGPNYGYTF
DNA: TGCGCCAGCAGCCCCTTCCCCGGACAGGGACCTAACTATGGCTACACCTTC

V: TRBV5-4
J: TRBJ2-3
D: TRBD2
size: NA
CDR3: CASSLGGSSGLTDTQYF
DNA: TGTGCCAGCAGCTTGGGTGGCTCTAGCGGTCTCACAGATACGCAGTATTTT

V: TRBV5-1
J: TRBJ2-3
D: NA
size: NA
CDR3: CASSLAGPTDTQYF
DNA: TGCGCCAGCAGCTTGGCAGGGCCCACAGATACGCAGTATTTT

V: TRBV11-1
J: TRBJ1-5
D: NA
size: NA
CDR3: CASSPSGNNQPQHF
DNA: TGTGCCAGCAGCCCTTCGGGGAACAATCAGCCCCAGCATTTT

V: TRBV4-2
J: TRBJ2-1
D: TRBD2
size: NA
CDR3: CASSQDGVGTTGANEQFF
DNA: TGTGCCAGCAGCCAAGATGGTGTCGGGACTACCGGCGCCAATGAGCAGTTCTTC

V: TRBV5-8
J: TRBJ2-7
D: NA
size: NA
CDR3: CASSGRTELHEQYF
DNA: TGTGCCAGCAGCGGACGGACGGAGTTGCACGAGCAGTACTTC

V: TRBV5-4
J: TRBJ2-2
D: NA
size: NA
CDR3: CASSPSSHTGELFF
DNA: TGTGCCAGCAGCCCCTCAAGCCACACCGGGGAGCTGTTTTTT

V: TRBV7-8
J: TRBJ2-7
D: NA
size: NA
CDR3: CASTPGVQAYEQYF
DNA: TGTGCCAGCACCCCGGGAGTCCAGGCCTACGAGCAGTACTTC

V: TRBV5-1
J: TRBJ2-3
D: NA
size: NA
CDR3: CASSLAGQPTDTQYF
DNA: TGCGCCAGCAGCTTGGCGGGCCAACCCACAGATACGCAGTATTTT

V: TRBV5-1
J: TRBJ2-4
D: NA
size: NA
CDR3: CASSLGLLDFKNIQYF
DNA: TGCGCCAGCAGCTTGGGTCTTCTCGATTTCAAAAACATTCAGTACTTC

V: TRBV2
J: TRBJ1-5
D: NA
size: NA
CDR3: CASRDGNQPQHF
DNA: TGTGCCAGCAGGGACGGCAATCAGCCTCAGCATTTT

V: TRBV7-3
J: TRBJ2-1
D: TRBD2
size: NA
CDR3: CASSPAGGGSNEQFF
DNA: TGTGCCAGCAGCCCAGCGGGAGGGGGGAGTAATGAGCAGTTCTTC

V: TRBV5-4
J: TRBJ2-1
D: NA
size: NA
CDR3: CASSLEWASYNEQFF
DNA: TGTGCCAGCAGCTTAGAGTGGGCCTCCTACAATGAGCAGTTCTTC

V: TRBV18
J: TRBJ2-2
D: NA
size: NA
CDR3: CASSPEYTGELFF
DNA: TGTGCCAGCTCACCTGAGTACACCGGGGAGCTGTTTTTT

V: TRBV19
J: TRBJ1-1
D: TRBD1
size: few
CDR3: CASSVDRGNTEAFF
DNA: TGTGCCAGTAGTGTGGACAGGGGGAACACTGAAGCTTTCTTT

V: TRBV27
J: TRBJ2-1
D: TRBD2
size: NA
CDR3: CASSSNSGVNNEQFF
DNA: TGTGCCAGCAGTTCAAATAGCGGGGTTAACAATGAGCAGTTCTTC

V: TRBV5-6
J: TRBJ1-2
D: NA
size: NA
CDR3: CASSLVGENPYGYTF
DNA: TGTGCCAGCAGCTTGGTAGGGGAGAACCCATATGGCTACACCTTC

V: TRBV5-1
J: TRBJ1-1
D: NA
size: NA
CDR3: CASSLAGTKDTEAFF
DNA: TGCGCCAGCAGCTTGGCCGGGACCAAGGACACTGAAGCTTTCTTT

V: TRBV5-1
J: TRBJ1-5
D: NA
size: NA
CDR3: CASSLFGLVYDTSNQPQHF
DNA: TGCGCCAGCAGCTTGTTCGGGTTGGTATACGACACTAGCAATCAGCCCCAGCATTTT

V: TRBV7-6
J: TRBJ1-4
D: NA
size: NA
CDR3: CASSPLAPAKLFF
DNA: TGTGCCAGCAGCCCATTGGCCCCAGCAAAACTGTTTTTT

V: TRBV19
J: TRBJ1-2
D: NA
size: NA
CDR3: CASKNQRGAQSSNYGYTF
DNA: TGTGCCAGTAAAAACCAAAGAGGGGCACAGTCTTCTAACTATGGCTACACCTTC

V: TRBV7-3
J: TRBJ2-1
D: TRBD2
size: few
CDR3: CASSPEASGSSYNEQFF
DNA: TGTGCCAGCAGCCCGGAAGCTAGCGGGAGCTCCTACAATGAGCAGTTCTTC

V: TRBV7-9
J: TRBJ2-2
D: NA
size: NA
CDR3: CASSQIPGELFF
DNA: TGTGCCAGCAGCCAGATCCCCGGGGAGCTGTTTTTT

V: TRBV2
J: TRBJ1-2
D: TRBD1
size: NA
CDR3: CASAGTGASGYTF
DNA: TGTGCCAGCGCCGGGACAGGGGCGTCTGGCTACACCTTC

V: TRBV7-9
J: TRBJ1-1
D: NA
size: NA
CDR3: CASSLEQGLEAFF
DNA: TGTGCCAGCAGCTTAGAACAGGGCCTCGAAGCTTTCTTT

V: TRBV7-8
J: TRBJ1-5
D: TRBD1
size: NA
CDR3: CASSTGTGSVQPQHF
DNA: TGTGCCAGCAGCACCGGGACAGGGAGTGTGCAGCCCCAGCATTTT

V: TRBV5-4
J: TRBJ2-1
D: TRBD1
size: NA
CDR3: CASSFRTGQNEQFF
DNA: TGTGCCAGCAGCTTCCGGACAGGGCAAAATGAGCAGTTCTTC

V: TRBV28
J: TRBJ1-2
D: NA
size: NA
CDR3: CASSRDIRGYGYTF
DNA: TGTGCCAGCAGTCGGGACATTCGTGGCTATGGCTACACCTTC

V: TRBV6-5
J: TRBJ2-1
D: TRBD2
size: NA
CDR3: CASSYSAGAYNEQFF
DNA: TGTGCCAGCAGTTACTCGGCGGGGGCCTACAATGAGCAGTTCTTC

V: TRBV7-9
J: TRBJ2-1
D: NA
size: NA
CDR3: CASSLYGGGHLNEQFF
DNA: TGTGCCAGCAGCTTATATGGCGGGGGCCATCTAAATGAGCAGTTCTTC

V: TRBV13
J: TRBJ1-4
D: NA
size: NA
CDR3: CASSLFRPNGGANEKLFF
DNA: TGTGCCAGCAGCTTATTTCGCCCGAACGGGGGAGCTAATGAAAAACTGTTTTTT

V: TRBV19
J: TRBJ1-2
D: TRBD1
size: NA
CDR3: CASSDRGGYGYTF
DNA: TGTGCCAGTAGTGACAGGGGCGGCTATGGCTACACCTTC

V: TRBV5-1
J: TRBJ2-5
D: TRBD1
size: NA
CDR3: CASSRNVGTGGETQYF
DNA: TGCGCCAGCAGCCGTAACGTCGGGACAGGGGGAGAGACCCAGTACTTC

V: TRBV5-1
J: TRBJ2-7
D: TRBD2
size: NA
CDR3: CASSFGLAGYEQYF
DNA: TGCGCCAGCAGCTTTGGACTAGCGGGCTACGAGCAGTACTTC

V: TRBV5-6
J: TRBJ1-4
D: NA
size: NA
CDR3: CASSSWGYNEKLFF
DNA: TGTGCCAGCAGCTCATGGGGATATAATGAAAAACTGTTTTTT

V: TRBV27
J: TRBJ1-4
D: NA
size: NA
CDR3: CASSFGRGGEKLFF
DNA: TGTGCCAGCAGTTTTGGCAGGGGAGGTGAAAAACTGTTTTTT

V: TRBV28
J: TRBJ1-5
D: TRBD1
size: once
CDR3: CASRSTGGLGNQPQHF
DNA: TGTGCCAGCAGGAGCACAGGGGGCTTGGGCAATCAGCCCCAGCATTTT

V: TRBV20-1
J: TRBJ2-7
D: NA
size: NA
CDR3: CSVSSAYEQYF
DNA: TGCAGTGTTTCTAGCGCCTACGAGCAGTACTTC

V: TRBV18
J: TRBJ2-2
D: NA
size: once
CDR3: CASSRDQYTGELFF
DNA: TGTGCCAGCTCTAGGGACCAATACACCGGGGAGCTGTTTTTT

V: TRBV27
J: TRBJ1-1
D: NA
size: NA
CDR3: CASSLYGSNTEAFF
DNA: TGTGCCAGCAGTTTGTATGGATCGAACACTGAAGCTTTCTTT

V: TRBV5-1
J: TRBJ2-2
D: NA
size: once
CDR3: CASSPNTGELFF
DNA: TGCGCCAGCAGCCCAAATACCGGGGAGCTGTTTTTT

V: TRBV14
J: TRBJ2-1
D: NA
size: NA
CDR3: CASSQDVDDKWTSYNEQFF
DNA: TGTGCCAGCAGCCAAGATGTTGACGATAAGTGGACCTCCTACAATGAGCAGTTCTTC

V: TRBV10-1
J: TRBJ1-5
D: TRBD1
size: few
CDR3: CASSVSHPPGQDYAQPQHF
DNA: TGCGCCAGCAGTGTATCCCACCCCCCGGGACAGGATTACGCTCAGCCCCAGCATTTT

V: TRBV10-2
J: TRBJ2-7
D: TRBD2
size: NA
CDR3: CATEAGTSVSEQYF
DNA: TGCGCCACGGAAGCCGGGACTAGCGTTTCCGAGCAGTACTTC

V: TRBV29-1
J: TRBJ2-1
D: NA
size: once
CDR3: CSAEAREFYEQFF
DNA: TGCAGCGCTGAAGCCCGGGAGTTCTATGAGCAGTTCTTC

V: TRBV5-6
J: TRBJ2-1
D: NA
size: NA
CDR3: CASSWWQSYNEQFF
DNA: TGTGCCAGCAGCTGGTGGCAGTCCTACAATGAGCAGTTCTTC

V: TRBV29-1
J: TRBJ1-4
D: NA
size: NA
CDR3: CSVEGGVF
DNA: TGCAGCGTTGAAGGGGGGGTTTTT

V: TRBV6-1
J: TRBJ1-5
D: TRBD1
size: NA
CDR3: CASSPGTEIQAQHF
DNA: TGTGCCAGCAGCCCCGGGACAGAAATTCAGGCCCAGCATTTT

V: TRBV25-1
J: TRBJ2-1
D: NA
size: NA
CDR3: CASSVGNEQFF
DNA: TGTGCCAGCAGTGTAGGGAATGAGCAGTTCTTC

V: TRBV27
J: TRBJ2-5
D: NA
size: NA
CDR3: CASSPDRYQETQYF
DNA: TGTGCCAGCAGTCCCGACAGGTACCAAGAGACCCAGTACTTC

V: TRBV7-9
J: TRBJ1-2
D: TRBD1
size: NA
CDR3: CASSSNALLTGRDYGYTF
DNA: TGTGCCAGCAGCTCGAACGCCCTTTTGACAGGGAGAGACTATGGCTACACCTTC

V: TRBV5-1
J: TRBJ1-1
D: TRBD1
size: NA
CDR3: CASSSRSQGGHF
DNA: TGCGCCAGCAGCTCAAGATCGCAGGGGGGACACTTT

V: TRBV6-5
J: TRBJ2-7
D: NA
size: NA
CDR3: CASSTPAGEQYF
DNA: TGTGCCAGCAGTACCCCAGCCGGGGAGCAGTACTTC

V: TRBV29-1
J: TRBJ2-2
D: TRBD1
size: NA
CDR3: CSASRGQGPSGELFF
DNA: TGCAGCGCCAGCCGGGGACAGGGACCGTCCGGGGAGCTGTTTTTT